A single sample is the source of the 9 T cell receptor beta chains below, sequenced in a study of blood T cell repertoires in COVID-19. The data were produced by immunoSEQ multiplex PCR, yet TCRdb's version contains in-frame clones alone and is incomplete. The sample lists about 68,000 clones, 91% occurring once. Sequenced material: peripheral blood. The receptors originated from a man aged 35 to 55 with COVID-19, enrolled during active disease.

This sequence joins TRBV19 and TRBJ2-5, with D unresolved. Germline CDR1 reads LNHDA; CDR2 reads SQIVND (reference sequence). The V and J ends lost 4 bases and 1 base respectively, with 7 bases between them. CDR3 length: 13 amino acids. CDR3 protein: CASSTSSQETQYF. CDR3 bases: TGTGCCAGTAGTACCTCTTCCCAAGAGACCCAGTACTTC.

Details on this clone: Other DNA variants within this sample encode the same CDR3. The chain is built from TRBV30 and TRBJ1-2, with D possibly being TRBD1 (6 bases). The CDR3 extends over 13 amino acids. The germline V and J ends were trimmed by 0 bases and 5 bases, with 10 bases remaining between them. Germline loops: CDR1 GTSNPN, CDR2 SVGIG (reference sequence). CDR3 sequence: CAWSVGGAYGYTF. The CDR3 DNA reads as TGTGCCTGGAGTGTAGGGGGGGCTTATGGCTACACCTTC.

The chain combines TRBV30 with TRBJ2-2; 9 nucleotides agree with TRBD2. The CDR3 is 18 residues long. With 4 bases clipped from V and 4 bases from J, the junction kept 16 bases outside the gene matches. The V gene's germline CDR1 is GTSNPN and CDR2 SVGIG (reference sequence). The CDR3 DNA sequence: TGTGCCTGGACCCTACCCATGGGGAGAGCGGGGGGCACCGGGGAGCTGTTTTTT. This translates into CAWTLPMGRAGGTGELFF.

The genes are TRBV5-1 and TRBJ2-1, with D perhaps matching TRBD2 (6 bases). Germline CDR1 is SGHRS and CDR2 is YFSETQ. The germline V and J ends were trimmed by 7 bases and 5 bases, with 13 bases remaining between them. CDR3 length: 13 residues. This CDR3 reads CASRGSLHNEQFF. CDR3 bases: TGCGCCAGCCGGGGGTCCCTCCACAATGAGCAGTTCTTC.

This clone is medium-sized by share. The chain combines TRBV11-2 with TRBJ1-1; D might be TRBD1 (5 bases). This CDR3 region has 13 residues. Germline-derived CDR1 and CDR2 are SGHAT and FQNNGV. The ends were cut back, 2 bases at V and 7 bases at J, with 11 bases in the middle. This CDR3 reads CASSLTLDSEAFF. CDR3 nucleotides: TGTGCCAGCAGCTTAACACTCGACAGTGAAGCTTTCTTT.

V and J are TRBV5-1 and TRBJ2-6; no definite D call. The germline gives CDR1 SGHRS, CDR2 YFSETQ. V lost 6 bases and J 0 bases, leaving 7 bases between the germline ends. The CDR3 is made up of 14 amino acids. CDR3: CASKESSGANVLTF. The CDR3 DNA sequence: TGCGCCAGCAAAGAGAGCTCTGGGGCCAACGTCCTGACTTTC.

The chain recombines TRBV4-2 with TRBJ1-3, with TRBD1 matching 7 bases. This CDR3 region has 19 residues. The germline gives CDR1 LGHNA, CDR2 YNFKEQ. V was pared by 0 bases and J by 0 bases, with 11 bases of the junction left unmatched. Here the CDR3 DNA reads TGTGCCAGCAGCCAAGAACAGGGGCCTTCCGTCCCCTCTGGAAACACCATATATTTT. Residues: CASSQEQGPSVPSGNTIYF.

This chain uses TRBV2 with TRBJ2-5; the D gene is possibly TRBD2 (6 bases). V gave up 7 bases and J gave up 5 bases, with 14 bases separating them. The CDR3 contains 13 residues. Germline CDR1 and CDR2: SNHLY and FYNNEI. The CDR3 loop is CASILDGGETQYF. The CDR3 nucleotides are TGTGCCAGCATCCTAGATGGGGGGGAGACCCAGTACTTC.

This chain uses TRBV11-2 with TRBJ2-2; possible D gene TRBD1, 6 bases. The V and J ends lost 5 bases and 7 bases respectively, with 17 bases between them. The length of the CDR3 is 15 residues. Germline CDR1 and CDR2: SGHAT and FQNNGV. CDR3 sequence: CASSQTQGWNGELFF. In DNA, the CDR3 is TGTGCCAGCAGCCAAACTCAGGGGTGGAACGGGGAGCTGTTTTTT.